The subject of this entry is one TCR beta chain. Its antigen is still unknown. The junction departs from germline at one end; a sequencing error may be responsible. Clones were sequenced by immunoSEQ multiplex PCR, and TCRdb holds only the in-frame ones, with some missing. Of about 90,000 clones in the sample, less than 95% were seen once. This sample is part of a study of graft-versus-host responses after intestinal transplantation. Study background: Each recipient received anti-thymocyte globulin induction, then tacrolimus and steroids for approximately three years.

The CDR3 spans 16 residues. The germline V gene encodes CDR1 MNHNS and CDR2 SASEGT. General study results and limits: There were GvH clones found in recipient marrow, and some of them appeared first in ileum or blood.

The chain has TRBV6-1 and TRBJ2-2, with D maybe TRBD2 (5 bases). The receptor was isolated from a human donor who was the organ donor for an intestinal transplant. This specimen was unstimulated CD4+ T cells sorted from spleen or lymph node cells, taken before transplant. The CDR3 DNA reads TGTGCCAGCAGTGCGTACAGCCTGGGGAACACCGGGGAGCTGCTTTTT. Translation: CASSAYSLGNTGELLF.